This is a list of T cell receptor beta chains from one sample in a study of T-cell memory formation after mild COVID-19. TCRdb analysed the 5' RACE reads with MiXCR anew, one entry per CDR3 protein. The profile shows hundreds of thousands of distinct CDR3 sequences, more than 20% of them singletons. The source material was PBMCs or a T cell subset sorted from them (not recorded which). These receptors all come from an adult woman who had mild COVID-19 (a few samples of this study predate the infection). Cell type and time point are not known. Both conserved end residues are trimmed from each CDR3.

v_call	j_call	cdr3_aa
TRBV12-3/TRBV12-4	TRBJ2-5	ASRQTGHKETQY
TRBV5-1	TRBJ1-1	ASSLGDRGLGTEAF
TRBV24-1	TRBJ2-5	ATSDPTEYQETQY
TRBV2	TRBJ2-7	ATGGST
TRBV9	TRBJ2-2	ASSVGGYTGELF
TRBV6-2/TRBV6-3	TRBJ2-2	ASSGQGGRELF
TRBV27	TRBJ1-2	ASSLQVNYGYT
TRBV4-3	TRBJ2-3	ASSQGTTYLTDTQY
TRBV29-1	TRBJ2-1	SLAVDAYNEQF
TRBV28	TRBJ2-7	ASSTSFGLAGTYEQY
TRBV12-3/TRBV12-4	TRBJ2-7	ASSLGTYEQY
TRBV24-1	TRBJ2-1	ATSDSGRGFEQF
TRBV7-2	TRBJ2-7	ASSLGLAGGSYEQY
TRBV11-2	TRBJ2-1	ASSLGGAGDYNEQF
TRBV20-1	TRBJ1-1	SASLGGHTEAF
TRBV12-3/TRBV12-4	TRBJ2-5	ASSFATAETQY
TRBV7-9	TRBJ2-1	ASSLGSGRASRFNEQF
TRBV12-3/TRBV12-4	TRBJ1-2	ASTQGGRDGYT
TRBV24-1	TRBJ2-2	ATRNGAGELF
TRBV2	TRBJ2-1	SSADRGSYNEQF
TRBV4-2	TRBJ1-1	ASSQDLVPHTEAF
TRBV30	TRBJ1-5	AAGNQPQH